Shown below are 13 T cell receptor beta chains from a single sample sequenced in a study of CD8 T cells in ankylosing spondylitis. TCRdb processed the 5' RACE reads anew with MiXCR; each CDR3 protein has one entry. The profile shows under 150,000 distinct CDR3 sequences, approximately 9.2% of them singletons. Sequencing was done on a sample of synovial fluid, either unsorted or a sorted T cell fraction (not recorded which). The receptors were sampled from a male donor with ankylosing spondylitis.

This clonotype was counted ten times or more. The chain employs TRBV28 and TRBJ1-2; TRBD1 might be the D (5 bases). V was trimmed by 7 bases and J by 7 bases, leaving 19 bases between them. CDR3 length equals 14 residues. CDR1 is MDHEN and CDR2 is SYDVKM in the germline V gene. CDR3 amino acids: CASIIREGVVGYTF. As DNA, the CDR3 is TGTGCCAGCATCATAAGGGAAGGGGTAGTTGGCTACACCTTC.

The rearrangement joins TRBV16 to TRBJ1-1; perhaps TRBD1 as D (5 bases). Germline CDR1 is KGHSY and CDR2 is FQNENV. Trimming took off 8 bases at V and 5 bases at J, with 12 bases between the two ends. The CDR3 covers 12 residues. CDR3 bases: TGTGCCAGCCAGAAGGGGAATACTGAAGCTTTCTTT. Residues: CASQKGNTEAFF.

The genes are TRBV5-6 and TRBJ1-3; D call uncertain. CDR3 length equals 16 residues. Trimming took off 4 bases at V and 4 bases at J, with 18 bases between the two ends. In germline, CDR1 is SGHDT, CDR2 YYEEEE. This CDR3 is CASSAPTSNAGNTIYF. CDR3 nucleotides: TGTGCCAGCAGCGCACCTACTTCGAATGCCGGAAACACCATATATTTT.

This clonotype was found a few times. The chain carries TRBV7-9 and TRBJ2-3; 12 bases line up with TRBD2. V was clipped by 3 bases and J by 5 bases; unmatched bases: 6. This CDR3 is built from 16 residues. Germline CDR1 and CDR2: SEHNR and FQNEAQ (reference sequence). CDR3 loop: CASSFPSGGARDTQYF. CDR3 DNA sequence: TGTGCCAGCAGCTTCCCTAGCGGGGGGGCCAGAGATACGCAGTATTTT.

This clonotype was detected many times. The V call is TRBV7-2, the J call TRBJ1-1; 9 bases fit TRBD1. Germline CDR1 reads SGHTA; CDR2 reads FQGNSA. Trimming cost V 6 bases and J 11 bases; bases outside gene matches: 16. The CDR3 spans 15 residues. The CDR3 here is CASSSSFGQGLGAFF. Written as DNA, the CDR3 is TGTGCCAGCAGTTCCTCGTTCGGACAGGGGTTAGGGGCTTTCTTT.

This clonotype has more than one count but fewer than ten. V is TRBV20-1 and J is TRBJ1-5; tentatively, D is TRBD1 (6 bases). The V end lost 3 bases, the J end lost 5 bases, and 14 bases lay between the germline ends. This CDR3 spans 14 amino acids. Germline V gene lookup returns CDR1 DFQATT and CDR2 SNEGSKA (reference sequence). The CDR3 sequence is CSASRGGYDQPQHF. CDR3 DNA: TGCAGTGCTAGCAGGGGAGGTTATGATCAGCCCCAGCATTTT.

The chain recombines TRBV9 with TRBJ2-1, with 7 bases lining up with TRBD2. The trim removed 3 bases at V and 10 bases at J, leaving 4 bases unmatched. Germline loops: CDR1 SGDLS, CDR2 YYNGEE. This CDR3 has 12 residues. CDR3 protein: CASSGPGGEQFF. The DNA of the CDR3 is TGTGCCAGCAGCGGACCGGGGGGAGAGCAGTTCTTC.

The rearrangement uses TRBV20-1 and TRBJ1-6, with 7 bases that match TRBD1. J was trimmed by 7 bases and V by 1 base; bases with no gene match: 1. The length of the CDR3 is 13 residues. Germline-derived CDR1 and CDR2 are DFQATT and SNEGSKA (reference sequence). The CDR3 loop reads CSARGRGNSPLHF. The DNA of the CDR3 is TGCAGTGCTAGAGGCAGGGGGAATTCACCCCTCCACTTT.

This clonotype was detected a few times. The chain combines TRBV7-3 with TRBJ2-3, with D perhaps assigned TRBD1 or TRBD2 (5 bases each). V lost 5 bases, J lost 4 bases, and 13 bases lay in between. CDR1 and CDR2 (germline): SGHTA, FQGTGA. The CDR3 contains 14 residues. The CDR3 DNA reads as TGTGCCAGCAGCCCCCGGGACGGTGCAGATACGCAGTATTTT. Translating it yields CASSPRDGADTQYF.

The gene calls are TRBV5-1 and TRBJ2-3; D is perhaps TRBD1 (5 bases). This CDR3 is 15 amino acids long. Trimming removed 0 bases at V and 1 base at J, with 9 bases between. Germline assignment: CDR1 SGHRS and CDR2 YFSETQ. The CDR3 region is CASSLEIQGTDTQYF. In DNA, the CDR3 is TGCGCCAGCAGCTTGGAGATACAGGGCACAGATACGCAGTATTTT.

This clonotype was picked up a small number of times. J is TRBJ2-1 and V is TRBV3-1; 12 bases line up with TRBD2. The CDR3 has 13 amino acids. V was clipped by 3 bases and J by 14 bases; unmatched bases: 5. The germline V gene has CDR1 LGHDT and CDR2 YNNKEL (reference sequence). The CDR3 DNA is TGTGCCAGCAGCCAGACACTAGCGGGAGGTGAGTTCTTC. Its translation is CASSQTLAGGEFF.

Many counts were recorded for this clonotype. This chain joins TRBV28 and TRBJ1-2; D call uncertain. The CDR3 is 15 amino acids. Germline CDR1 MDHEN, CDR2 SYDVKM. The V end lost 8 bases, the J end lost 6 bases, and 22 bases lay between the germline ends. The CDR3 DNA is TGTGCCAGCGGACTCCGGACTCCTCTTGGGGATGGCTACACCTTC. Its translation is CASGLRTPLGDGYTF.

This clonotype was detected ten times or more. The V and J genes are TRBV7-2 and TRBJ1-6; D unclear. Per the germline V gene, CDR1 is SGHTA and CDR2 is FQGNSA. The length of the CDR3 is 15 residues. V shed 1 base and J shed 9 bases, with 13 bases lying between them. The CDR3, as DNA: TGTGCCAGCAGCTTAGGGACCCCTGAGGGTTCACCCCTCCACTTT. Translation: CASSLGTPEGSPLHF. Supplemented by reference TRBV7-2 and TRBJ1-6, the full variable domain reads GAGVSQSPSNKVTEKGKDVELRCDPISGHTALYWYRQSLGQGLEFLIYFQGNSAPDKSGLPSDRFSAERTGGSVSTLTIQRTQQEDSAVYLCASSLGTPEGSPLHFGNGTRLTVT.